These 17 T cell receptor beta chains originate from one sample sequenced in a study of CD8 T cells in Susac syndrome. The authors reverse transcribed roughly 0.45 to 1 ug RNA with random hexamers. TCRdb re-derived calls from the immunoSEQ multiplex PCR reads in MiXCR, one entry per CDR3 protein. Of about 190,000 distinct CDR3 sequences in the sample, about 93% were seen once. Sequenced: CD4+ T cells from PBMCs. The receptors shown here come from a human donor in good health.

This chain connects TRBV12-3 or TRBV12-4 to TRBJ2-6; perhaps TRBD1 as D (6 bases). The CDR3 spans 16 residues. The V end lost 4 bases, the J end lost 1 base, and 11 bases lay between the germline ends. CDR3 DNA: TGTGCCAGCAGTTCCGTCAGGGGTTCTGGGGCCAACGTCCTGACTTTC. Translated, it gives CASSSVRGSGANVLTF.

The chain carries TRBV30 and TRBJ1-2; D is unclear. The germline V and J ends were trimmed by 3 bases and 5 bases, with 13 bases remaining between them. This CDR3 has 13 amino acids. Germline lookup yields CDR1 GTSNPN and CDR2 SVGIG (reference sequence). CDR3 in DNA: TGTGCCTGGAGGATTCACTCGGGGTATGGCTACACCTTC. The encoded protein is CAWRIHSGYGYTF.

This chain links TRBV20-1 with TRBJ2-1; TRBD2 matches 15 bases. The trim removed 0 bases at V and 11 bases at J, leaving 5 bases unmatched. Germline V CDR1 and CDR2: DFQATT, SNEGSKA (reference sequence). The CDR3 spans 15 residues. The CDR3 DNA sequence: TGCAGTGCTAGAGACTCGGGACTAGCGGGGGGCAAGCAGTTCTTC. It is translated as CSARDSGLAGGKQFF.

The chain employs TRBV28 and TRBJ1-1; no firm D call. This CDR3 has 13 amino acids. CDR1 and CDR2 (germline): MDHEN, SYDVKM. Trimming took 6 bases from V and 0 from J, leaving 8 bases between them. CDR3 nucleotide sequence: TGTGCCAGCAGCCGTAGATTGAACACTGAAGCTTTCTTT. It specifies CASSRRLNTEAFF.

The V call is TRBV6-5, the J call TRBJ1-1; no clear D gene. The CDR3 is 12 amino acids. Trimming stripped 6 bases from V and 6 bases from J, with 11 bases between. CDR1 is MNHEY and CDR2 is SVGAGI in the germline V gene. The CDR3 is CASRSSLAEAFF. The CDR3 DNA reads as TGTGCCAGCAGATCCTCCCTGGCTGAAGCTTTCTTT.

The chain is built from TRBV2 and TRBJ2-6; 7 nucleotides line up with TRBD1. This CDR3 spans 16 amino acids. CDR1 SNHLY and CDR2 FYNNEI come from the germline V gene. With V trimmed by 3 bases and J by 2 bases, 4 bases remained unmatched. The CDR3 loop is CASSETRGPGANVLTF. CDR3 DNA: TGTGCCAGCAGTGAGACGAGGGGGCCTGGGGCCAACGTCCTGACTTTC.

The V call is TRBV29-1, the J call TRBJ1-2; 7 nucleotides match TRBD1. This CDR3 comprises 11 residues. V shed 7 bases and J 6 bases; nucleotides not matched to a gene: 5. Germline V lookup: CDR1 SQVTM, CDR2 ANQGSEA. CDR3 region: CSGRQGDGYTF. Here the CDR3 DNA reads TGCAGCGGTCGACAGGGAGATGGCTACACCTTC. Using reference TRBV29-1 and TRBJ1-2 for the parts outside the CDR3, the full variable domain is SAVISQKPSRDICQRGTSLTIQCQVDSQVTMMFWYRQQPGQSLTLIATANQGSEATYESGFVIDKFPISRPNLTFSTLTVSNMSPEDSSIYLCSGRQGDGYTFGSGTRLTVV.

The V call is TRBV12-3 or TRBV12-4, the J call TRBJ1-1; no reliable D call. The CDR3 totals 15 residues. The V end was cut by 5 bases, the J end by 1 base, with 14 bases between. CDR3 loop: CASSLRLIRNTEAFF. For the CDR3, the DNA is TGTGCCAGCAGTCTACGTCTGATCCGGAACACTGAAGCTTTCTTT.

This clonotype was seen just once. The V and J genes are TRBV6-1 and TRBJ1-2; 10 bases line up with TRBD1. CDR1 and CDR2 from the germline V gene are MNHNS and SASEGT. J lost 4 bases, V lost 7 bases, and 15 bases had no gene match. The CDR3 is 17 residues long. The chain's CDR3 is CASTTRGQGPLGYGYTF. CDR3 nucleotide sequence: TGTGCCAGCACCACCCGGGGACAGGGGCCTTTGGGCTATGGCTACACCTTC.

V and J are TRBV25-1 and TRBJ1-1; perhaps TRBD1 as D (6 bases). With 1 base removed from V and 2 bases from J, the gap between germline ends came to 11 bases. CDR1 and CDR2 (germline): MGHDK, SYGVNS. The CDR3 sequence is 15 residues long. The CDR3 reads CASSELGGLNTEAFF. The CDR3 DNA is TGTGCCAGCAGTGAATTAGGGGGTCTCAACACTGAAGCTTTCTTT.

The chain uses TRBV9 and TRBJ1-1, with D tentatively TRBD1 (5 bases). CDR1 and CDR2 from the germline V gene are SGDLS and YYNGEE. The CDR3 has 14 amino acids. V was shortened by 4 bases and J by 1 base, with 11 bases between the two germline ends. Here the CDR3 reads CASSPGQGNTEAFF. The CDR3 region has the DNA TGTGCCAGCAGCCCGGGGCAGGGGAACACTGAAGCTTTCTTT. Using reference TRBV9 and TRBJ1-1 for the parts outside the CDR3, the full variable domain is DSGVTQTPKHLITATGQRVTLRCSPRSGDLSVYWYQQSLDQGLQFLIQYYNGEERAKGNILERFSAQQFPDLHSELNLSSLELGDSALYFCASSPGQGNTEAFFGQGTRLTVV.

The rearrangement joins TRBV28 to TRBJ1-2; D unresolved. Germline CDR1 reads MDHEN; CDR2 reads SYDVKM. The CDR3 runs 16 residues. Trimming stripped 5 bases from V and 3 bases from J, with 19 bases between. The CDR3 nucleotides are TGTGCCAGCAGTCGCTATTTTAGGGCGTGGGACTATGGCTACACCTTC. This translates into CASSRYFRAWDYGYTF.

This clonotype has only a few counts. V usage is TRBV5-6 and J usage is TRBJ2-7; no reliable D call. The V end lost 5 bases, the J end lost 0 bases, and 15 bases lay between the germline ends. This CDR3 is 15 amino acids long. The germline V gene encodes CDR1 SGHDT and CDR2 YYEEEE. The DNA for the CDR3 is TGTGCCAGCAGGGCTCTTCTATTACCCTCCTACGAGCAGTACGTC. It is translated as CASRALLLPSYEQYV.

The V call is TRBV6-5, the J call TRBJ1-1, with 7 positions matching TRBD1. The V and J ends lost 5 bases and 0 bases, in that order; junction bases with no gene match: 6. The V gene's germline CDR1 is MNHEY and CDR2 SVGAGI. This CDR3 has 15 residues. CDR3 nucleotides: TGTGCCAGCAGTCACTACAGGGGTATGAACACTGAAGCTTTCTTT. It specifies CASSHYRGMNTEAFF.

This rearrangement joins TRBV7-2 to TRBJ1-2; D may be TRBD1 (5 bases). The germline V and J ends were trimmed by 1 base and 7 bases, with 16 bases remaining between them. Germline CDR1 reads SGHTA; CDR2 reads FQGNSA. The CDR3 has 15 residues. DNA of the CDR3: TGTGCCAGCAGCTTAGAAGCGACAGCCGCTAGTGGCTACACCTTC. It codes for CASSLEATAASGYTF.

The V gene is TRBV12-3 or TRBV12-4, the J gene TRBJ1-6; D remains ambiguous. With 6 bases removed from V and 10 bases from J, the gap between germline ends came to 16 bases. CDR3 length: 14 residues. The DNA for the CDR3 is TGTGCCAGCAGGATTTGGACTCCAGAATCACCCCTCCACTTT. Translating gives CASRIWTPESPLHF.

The CDR3 sequence is CAISESSGKNIQYF. In DNA, the CDR3 is TGTGCCATCAGTGAGTCCAGCGGCAAAAACATTCAGTACTTC. V usage is TRBV10-3 and J usage is TRBJ2-4; TRBD2 might be the D (5 bases). This CDR3 is 14 amino acids long. The V end was cut by 0 bases, the J end by 3 bases, with 6 bases between. CDR1 and CDR2 (germline): ENHRY, SYGVKD.